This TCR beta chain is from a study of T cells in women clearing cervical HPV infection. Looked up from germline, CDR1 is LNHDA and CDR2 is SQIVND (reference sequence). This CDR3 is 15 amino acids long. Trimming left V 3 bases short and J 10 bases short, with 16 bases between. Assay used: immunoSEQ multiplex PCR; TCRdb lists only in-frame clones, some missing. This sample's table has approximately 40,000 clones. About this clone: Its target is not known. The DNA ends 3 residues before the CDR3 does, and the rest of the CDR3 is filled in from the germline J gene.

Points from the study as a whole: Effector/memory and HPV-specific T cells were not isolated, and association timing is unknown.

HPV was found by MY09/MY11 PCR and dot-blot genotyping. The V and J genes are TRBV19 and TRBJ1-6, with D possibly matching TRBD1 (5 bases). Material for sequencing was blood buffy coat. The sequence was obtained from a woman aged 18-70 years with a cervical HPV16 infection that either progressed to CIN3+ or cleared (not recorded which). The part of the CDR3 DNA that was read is TGTGCCAGTAGTATCCAGGGAAGGGGTAGCTCACCC. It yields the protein CASSIQGRGSSP. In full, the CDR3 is CASSIQGRGSSPLHF.